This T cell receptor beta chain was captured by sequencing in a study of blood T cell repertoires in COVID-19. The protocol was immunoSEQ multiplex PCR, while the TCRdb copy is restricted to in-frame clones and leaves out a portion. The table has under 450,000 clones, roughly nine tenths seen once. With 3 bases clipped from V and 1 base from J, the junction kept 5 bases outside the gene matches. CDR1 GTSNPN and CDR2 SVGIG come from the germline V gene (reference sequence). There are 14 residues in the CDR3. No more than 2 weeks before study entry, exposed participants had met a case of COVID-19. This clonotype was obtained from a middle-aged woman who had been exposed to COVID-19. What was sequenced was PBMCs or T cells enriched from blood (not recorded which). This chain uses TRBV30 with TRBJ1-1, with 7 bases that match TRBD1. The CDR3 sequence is CAWSRGQWNTEAFF. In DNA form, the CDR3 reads TGTGCCTGGAGCCGGGGACAGTGGAACACTGAAGCTTTCTTT.